The 11 T cell receptor beta chains presented below share a single source sample, sequenced in a study of tumor-infiltrating lymphocytes in primary liver carcinoma. Total RNA (roughly 540 ng) served as template for TCR beta cDNA synthesis primed by a constant-region primer. Researchers made the TCR beta libraries by running three nested multiplex PCR rounds with slightly modified ARM-PCR. Amplification in the first two PCR rounds was performed using TRBV1-TRBV30 forward primers and a C-beta reverse primer for approximately 10 cycles each. TCRdb re-called the multiplex PCR reads through MiXCR, storing one row per CDR3 protein. The sample contains over 250,000 distinct CDR3 sequences, approximately 58% of which appear only once. For blood RNA, unsorted whole blood served as the source, and germline DNA was extracted too. The material sequenced was peripheral blood. All receptors come from a woman aged 30 to 39 with primary liver carcinoma and hepatitis B virus infection.

V gene TRBV29-1 combines with J gene TRBJ2-6, with D perhaps matching TRBD1 (8 bases). CDR1 and CDR2 from the germline V gene are SQVTM and ANQGSEA. V lost 6 bases and J lost 8, with 20 bases in between. This CDR3 has 15 amino acids. The DNA for the CDR3 is TGCAGCGTGGTACAGGGGGGGTTTGTGACCAACGTCCTGACTTTC. Encoded protein: CSVVQGGFVTNVLTF.

Of note for this clonotype: A read error may explain this, as a much larger clone is one base away. V gene TRBV6-5 combines with J gene TRBJ2-5, with D hard to call. The germline V gene has CDR1 MNHEY and CDR2 SVGAGI. CDR3 size: 15 residues. Trimming removed 7 bases at V and 10 bases at J, with 25 bases between. CDR3 DNA: TGTGCCAGCACTCAGTCGCAGGACGGCCCTGGGGTCCAGTACTTC. Its protein is CASTQSQDGPGVQYF.

This clonotype was counted only a few times. This chain uses TRBV5-5 with TRBJ2-1; D may be TRBD1 (5 bases). Germline V CDR1 and CDR2: SGHKS, YYEKEE (reference sequence). The CDR3 has 14 amino acids. Trimming left V 0 bases short and J 6 bases short, with 10 bases between. CDR3 sequence reads: CASSLAGLTNEQFF. The CDR3 DNA sequence: TGTGCCAGCAGCTTGGCAGGGCTTACCAATGAGCAGTTCTTC.

This clonotype came up once. Lacking the conserved final phenylalanine or tryptophan, this CDR3 likely reflects a read error. V usage is TRBV6-6 and J usage is TRBJ1-2; D not resolved. Germline V gene sequence: CDR1 MNHNY, CDR2 SVGAGI (reference sequence). The germline V and J ends were trimmed by 5 bases and 0 bases, with 7 bases remaining between them. CDR3 length: 13 amino acids. The CDR3 DNA follows: TGTGCCAGCAGTACGCCAGCTAACTATGGCTACACCTTA. Protein product: CASSTPANYGYTL.

This chain connects TRBV5-6 to TRBJ1-1; TRBD1 might be the D (5 bases). This CDR3 has 15 amino acids. From germline, CDR1 is SGHDT and CDR2 YYEEEE. The V gene lost 2 bases and the J gene lost 10 bases, with 21 bases spanning the gap. CDR3 in DNA: TGTGCCAGCAGCTTTTGGGGCACCCCGAATCTCGGAGCTTTCTTT. Translating gives CASSFWGTPNLGAFF.

The V and J genes are TRBV7-9 and TRBJ2-3; D remains ambiguous. The CDR3 length is 12 residues. Germline CDR1 SEHNR, CDR2 FQNEAQ (reference sequence). V gave up 7 bases and J gave up 9 bases, with 14 bases separating them. CDR3 sequence: CASMSTAETQYF. The CDR3 region has the DNA TGTGCCAGCATGTCGACGGCGGAGACGCAGTATTTT.

There are a few counts of this clonotype. The chain combines TRBV4-1 with TRBJ2-5; tentative D call: TRBD2 (5 bases). Germline-derived CDR1 and CDR2 are MGHRA and YSYEKL. The ends were cut back, 6 bases at V and 1 base at J, with 18 bases in the middle. The CDR3 runs 16 residues. The CDR3 reads CASSHGSGGFQETQYF. CDR3 nucleotides: TGCGCCAGCAGTCACGGAAGCGGCGGGTTCCAAGAGACCCAGTACTTC.

The chain joins TRBV6-2 or TRBV6-3 to TRBJ1-5, with D unclear. The CDR3 consists of 13 residues. In germline, CDR1 is MNHEY, CDR2 SVGEGT. Deletions cut 11 bases from V and 10 bases from J, with 21 bases between. The CDR3 bases are TGTGCCCCCGATGGTGCAGGTCGTCGACCCCAGCATTTT. Translating gives CAPDGAGRRPQHF.

As concerns this clonotype: Compared with germline, one end of the junction differs, possibly owing to a read error. The genes are TRBV11-2 and TRBJ2-7, with no clear D. CDR1 SGHAT and CDR2 FQNNGV come from the germline V gene. The CDR3 loop spans 15 amino acids. Here the CDR3 reads CASSFENIRAYEQYF. The CDR3 region has the DNA TGTGCCAGTAGCTTTGAGAACATTCGGGCCTACGAGCAGTACTTC.

J is TRBJ2-7 and V is TRBV5-4; possibly TRBD1 for D (6 bases). The CDR3 spans 12 residues. Germline values: CDR1 SGHNT, CDR2 YYREEE (reference sequence). Between the trimmed V and J ends, which lost 7 bases and 3 bases, there was a span of 11 bases. CDR3 nucleotide sequence: TGTGCCAGCTGCTCGGACAGCTACGAGCAGTACTTC. Its translation is CASCSDSYEQYF.

As to this clonotype: Because the CDR3 is missing its conserved closing phenylalanine or tryptophan, this is likely a read error. The chain uses TRBV4-1 and TRBJ2-6; D may be TRBD1 or TRBD2 (6 bases each). This CDR3 comprises 19 residues. Germline CDR1 MGHRA, CDR2 YSYEKL. Trimming removed 0 bases at V and 0 bases at J, with 15 bases between. CDR3 sequence reads: CASSQDRGAASSGANVLTI. The CDR3 bases are TGCGCCAGCAGCCAAGATAGGGGGGCGGCAAGCTCTGGGGCCAACGTCCTGACTATC.